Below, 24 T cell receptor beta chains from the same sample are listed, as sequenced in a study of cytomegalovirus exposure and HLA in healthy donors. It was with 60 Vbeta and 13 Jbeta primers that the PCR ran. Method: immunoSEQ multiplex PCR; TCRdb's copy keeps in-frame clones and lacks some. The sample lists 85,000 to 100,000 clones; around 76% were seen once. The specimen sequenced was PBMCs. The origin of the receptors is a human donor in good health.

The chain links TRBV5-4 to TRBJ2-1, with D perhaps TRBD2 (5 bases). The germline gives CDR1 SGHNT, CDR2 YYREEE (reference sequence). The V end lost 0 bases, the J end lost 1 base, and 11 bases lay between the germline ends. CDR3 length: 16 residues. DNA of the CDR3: TGTGCCAGCAGCTTGGGGTCGAGCGGTTCCTACAATGAGCAGTTCTTC. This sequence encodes CASSLGSSGSYNEQFF.

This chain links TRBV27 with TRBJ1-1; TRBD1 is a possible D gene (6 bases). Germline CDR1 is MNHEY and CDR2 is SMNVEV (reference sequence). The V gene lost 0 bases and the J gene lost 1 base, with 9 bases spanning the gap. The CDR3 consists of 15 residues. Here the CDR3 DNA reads TGTGCCAGCAGTTTATCGCAACAGGGGAACACTGAAGCTTTCTTT. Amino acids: CASSLSQQGNTEAFF.

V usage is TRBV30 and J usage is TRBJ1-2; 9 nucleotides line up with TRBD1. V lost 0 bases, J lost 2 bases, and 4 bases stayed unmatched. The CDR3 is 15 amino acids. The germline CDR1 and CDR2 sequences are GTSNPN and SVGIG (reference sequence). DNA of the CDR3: TGTGCCTGGAGTGTACAGGGACAGGGCAACTATGGCTACACCTTC. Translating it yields CAWSVQGQGNYGYTF.

In DNA form, the CDR3 reads TGTGCCAGCAGCTTAGTCAGGGTCAATGAGCAGTTCTTC. It is translated as CASSLVRVNEQFF. The chain links TRBV7-9 to TRBJ2-1, with D possibly matching TRBD1 (5 bases). V was pared by 1 base and J by 6 bases, with 7 bases between. This CDR3 has 13 residues. CDR1 SEHNR and CDR2 FQNEAQ come from the germline V gene (reference sequence).

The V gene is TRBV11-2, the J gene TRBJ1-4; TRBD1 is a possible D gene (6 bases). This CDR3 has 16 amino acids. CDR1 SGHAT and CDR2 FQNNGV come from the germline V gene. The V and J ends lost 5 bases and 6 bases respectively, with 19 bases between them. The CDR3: CASSPWSQGRDEKLFF. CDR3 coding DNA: TGTGCCAGCAGCCCCTGGTCCCAGGGGAGAGATGAAAAACTGTTTTTT. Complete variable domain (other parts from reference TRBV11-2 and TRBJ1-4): EAGVAQSPRYKIIEKRQSVAFWCNPISGHATLYWYQQILGQGPKLLIQFQNNGVVDDSQLPKDRFSAERLKGVDSTLKIQPAKLEDSAVYLCASSPWSQGRDEKLFFGSGTQLSVL.

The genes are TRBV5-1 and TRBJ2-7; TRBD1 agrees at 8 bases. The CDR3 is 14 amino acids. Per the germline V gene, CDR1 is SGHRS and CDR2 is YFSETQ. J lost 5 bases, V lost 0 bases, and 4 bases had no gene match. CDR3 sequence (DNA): TGCGCCAGCAGCTTGGAGGGGGGACAGGACGAGCAGTACTTC. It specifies CASSLEGGQDEQYF.

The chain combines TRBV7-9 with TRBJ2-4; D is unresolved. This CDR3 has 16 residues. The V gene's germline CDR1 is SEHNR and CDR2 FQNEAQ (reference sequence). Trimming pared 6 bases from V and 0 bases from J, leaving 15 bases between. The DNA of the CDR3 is TGTGCCAGCAGTTCTAGACGACTCCTAGCCAAAAACATTCAGTACTTC. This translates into CASSSRRLLAKNIQYF.

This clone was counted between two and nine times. The CDR3 bases are TGTGCCAGCCCCCAGTGGGCAGGGGGCACTGAAGCTTTCTTT. As protein: CASPQWAGGTEAFF. V is TRBV5-8 and J is TRBJ1-1; TRBD1 matches at 7 bases. The CDR3 totals 14 residues. Germline assignment: CDR1 SGHTS and CDR2 YDEGEE. The V and J ends lost 7 bases and 4 bases, in that order; junction bases with no gene match: 10.

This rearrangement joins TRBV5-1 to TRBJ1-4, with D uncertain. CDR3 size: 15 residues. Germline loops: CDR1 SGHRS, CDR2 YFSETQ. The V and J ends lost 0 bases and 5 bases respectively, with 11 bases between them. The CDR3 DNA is TGCGCCAGCAGCTTGGCCCAGGCGGGGAATGAAAAACTGTTTTTT. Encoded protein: CASSLAQAGNEKLFF.

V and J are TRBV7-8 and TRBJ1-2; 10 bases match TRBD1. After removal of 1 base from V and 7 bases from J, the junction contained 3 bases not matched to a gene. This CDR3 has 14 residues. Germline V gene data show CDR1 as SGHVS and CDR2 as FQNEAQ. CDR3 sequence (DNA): TGTGCCAGCAGCTTAGTTGGACAGGGGGTTGGCTACACCTTC. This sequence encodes CASSLVGQGVGYTF.

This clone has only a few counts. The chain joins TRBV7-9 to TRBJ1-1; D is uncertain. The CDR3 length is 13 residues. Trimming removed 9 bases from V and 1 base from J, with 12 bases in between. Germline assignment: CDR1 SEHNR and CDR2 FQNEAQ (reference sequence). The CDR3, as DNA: TGTGCCAGTTCCCCGGAGGGGAACACTGAAGCTTTCTTT. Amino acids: CASSPEGNTEAFF.

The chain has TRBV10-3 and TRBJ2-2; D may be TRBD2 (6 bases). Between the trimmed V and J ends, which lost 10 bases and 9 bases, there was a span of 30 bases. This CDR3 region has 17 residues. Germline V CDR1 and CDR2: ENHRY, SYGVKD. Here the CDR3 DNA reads TGTGCCACTTCCACCGGGGGTCGCGGACCGAATTGGAGGGAGCTGTTTTTT. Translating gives CATSTGGRGPNWRELFF.

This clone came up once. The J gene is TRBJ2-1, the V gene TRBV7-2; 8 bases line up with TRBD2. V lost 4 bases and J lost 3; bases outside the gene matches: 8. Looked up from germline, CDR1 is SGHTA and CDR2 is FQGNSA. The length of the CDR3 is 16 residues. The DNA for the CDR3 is TGTGCCAGCAGCTCTAAGTTAGCGGGAATCTACAATGAGCAGTTCTTC. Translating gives CASSSKLAGIYNEQFF.

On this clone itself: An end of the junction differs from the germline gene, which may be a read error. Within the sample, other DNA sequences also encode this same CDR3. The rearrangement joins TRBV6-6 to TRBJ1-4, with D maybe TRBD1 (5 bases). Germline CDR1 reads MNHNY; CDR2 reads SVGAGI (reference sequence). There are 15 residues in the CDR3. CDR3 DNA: TGTGCCAGCAGCTATATCGACAGAGCTAATGAAAAGCTGTTTTTT. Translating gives CASSYIDRANEKLFF.

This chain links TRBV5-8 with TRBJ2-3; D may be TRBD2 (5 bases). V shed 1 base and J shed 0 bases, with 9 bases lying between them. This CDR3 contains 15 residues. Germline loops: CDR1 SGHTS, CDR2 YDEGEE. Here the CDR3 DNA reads TGTGCCAGCAGCTTGCGAGGGTCTAGCACAGATACGCAGTATTTT. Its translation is CASSLRGSSTDTQYF.

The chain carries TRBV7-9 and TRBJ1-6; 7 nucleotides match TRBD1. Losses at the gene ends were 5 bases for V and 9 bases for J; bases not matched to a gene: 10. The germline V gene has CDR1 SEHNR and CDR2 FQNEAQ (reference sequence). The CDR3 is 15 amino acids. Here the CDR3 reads CASSTLTGLVSPLHF. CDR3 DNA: TGTGCCAGCAGCACCCTGACAGGGTTAGTTTCACCCCTCCACTTT.

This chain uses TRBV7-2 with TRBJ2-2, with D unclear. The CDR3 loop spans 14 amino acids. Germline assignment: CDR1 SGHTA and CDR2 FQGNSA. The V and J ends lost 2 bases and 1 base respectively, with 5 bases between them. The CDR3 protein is CASSLSGNTGELFF. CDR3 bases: TGTGCCAGCAGCTTATCAGGGAACACCGGGGAGCTGTTTTTT.

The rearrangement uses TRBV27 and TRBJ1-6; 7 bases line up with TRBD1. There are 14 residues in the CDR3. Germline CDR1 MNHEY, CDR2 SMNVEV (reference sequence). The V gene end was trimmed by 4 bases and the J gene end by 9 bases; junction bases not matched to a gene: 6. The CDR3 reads CASSYRGLSSPLHF. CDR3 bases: TGTGCCAGCAGTTACAGGGGTTTGAGTTCACCCCTCCACTTT.

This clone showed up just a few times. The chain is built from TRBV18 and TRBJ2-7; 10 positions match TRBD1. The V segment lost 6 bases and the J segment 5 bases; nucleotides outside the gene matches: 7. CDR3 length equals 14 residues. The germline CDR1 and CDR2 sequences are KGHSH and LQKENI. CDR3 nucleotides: TGTGCCAGCTCGCTGACAGGGGGCGTCAACGAGCAGTACTTC. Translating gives CASSLTGGVNEQYF.

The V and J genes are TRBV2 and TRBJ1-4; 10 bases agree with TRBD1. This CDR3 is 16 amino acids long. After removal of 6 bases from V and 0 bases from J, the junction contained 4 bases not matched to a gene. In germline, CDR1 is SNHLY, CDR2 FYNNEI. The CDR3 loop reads CASRRDRGTTNEKLFF. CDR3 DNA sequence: TGTGCCAGCAGACGGGACAGGGGAACAACTAATGAAAAACTGTTTTTT.

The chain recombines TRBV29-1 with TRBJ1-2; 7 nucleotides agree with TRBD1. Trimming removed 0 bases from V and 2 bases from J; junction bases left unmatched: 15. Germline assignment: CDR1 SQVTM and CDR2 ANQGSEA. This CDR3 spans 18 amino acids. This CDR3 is CSVEDLGRTGNLNYGYTF. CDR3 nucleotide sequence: TGCAGCGTTGAAGATCTGGGTAGGACAGGTAACCTAAACTATGGCTACACCTTC.

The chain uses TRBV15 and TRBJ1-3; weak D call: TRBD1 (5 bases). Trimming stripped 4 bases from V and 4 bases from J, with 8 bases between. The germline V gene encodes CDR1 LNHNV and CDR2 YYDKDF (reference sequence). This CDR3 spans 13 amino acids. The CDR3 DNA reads TGTGCCACCAGCACGGGGGGGGGAAACACCATATATTTT. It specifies CATSTGGGNTIYF.

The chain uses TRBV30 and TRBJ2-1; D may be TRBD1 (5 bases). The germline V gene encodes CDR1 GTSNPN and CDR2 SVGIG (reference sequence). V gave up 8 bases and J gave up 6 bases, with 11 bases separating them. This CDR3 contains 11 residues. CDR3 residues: CAGARANEQFF. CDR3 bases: TGTGCCGGGGCCAGGGCCAATGAGCAGTTCTTC.

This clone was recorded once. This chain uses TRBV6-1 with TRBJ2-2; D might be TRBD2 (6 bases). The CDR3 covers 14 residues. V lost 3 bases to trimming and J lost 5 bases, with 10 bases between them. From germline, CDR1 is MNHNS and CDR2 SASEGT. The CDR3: CASSERDWTGELFF. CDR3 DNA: TGTGCCAGCAGTGAGAGGGACTGGACCGGGGAGCTGTTTTTT.